This entry is about one T cell receptor beta chain. Measured with immunoSEQ multiplex PCR; TCRdb has only the in-frame clones, and not every one. The sample includes about 50,000 clones, roughly nine tenths of them seen just once. This entry is derived from a study of blood T cell repertoires in COVID-19. The receptor comes from a human donor in a cohort sampled during active COVID-19. Sequencing was performed on peripheral blood.

The CDR3 is CASSSTGGRLNTEAFF. The CDR3 coding sequence is TGTGCCAGCTCATCGACAGGGGGTAGGCTGAACACTGAAGCTTTCTTT. V is TRBV18 and J is TRBJ1-1, with 9 bases lining up with TRBD1. V lost 5 bases to trimming and J lost 0 bases; unmatched junction nucleotides: 7. The CDR3 contains 16 residues. Per the germline V gene, CDR1 is KGHSH and CDR2 is LQKENI.